This T cell receptor beta chain comes out of a study of T-cell reconstitution after alpha-beta-depleted transplantation in children. Preparation of the TCRbeta library involved a method that used unique molecular identifiers. Each CDR3 protein is one row after TCRdb ran MiXCR on the PCR reads. The table shows some 600,000 distinct CDR3 sequences, with around 13% occurring only once. This clonotype was counted ten times or more. Antigen specificity is unknown. Germline V CDR1 and CDR2: SQVTM, ANQGSEA. V was cut by 0 bases and J by 3 bases, with 12 bases left in between. CDR3 size: 14 residues. Study outcomes and limitations: At one year after transplant, newly produced T cells mostly accounted for T-cell counts and diversity. Surviving thymic progenitors and recipient T cells were the source of high TCRbeta diversity at day 60 in some patients. Expanded graft clones numbering several hundred reportedly gave rise to alpha-beta T cells about two months after transplant.

Sequenced material: PBMCs, mostly from graft donor cells, taken 360 days after TCRalphabeta/CD19-depleted stem cell transplant. V gene TRBV29-1 combines with J gene TRBJ2-7, with a weak D call TRBD1 (6 bases). This receptor was obtained from a male patient aged 10 to 17 who had a stem cell transplant for acute myeloid leukemia, so the T cells may come from the graft donor. CDR3 nucleotides: TGCAGCGTTGAAGATCGGGACAACAACTACGAGCAGTACTTC. It translates to CSVEDRDNNYEQYF.